This TCR beta chain was profiled in a study of T-cell memory formation after mild COVID-19. There are a few counts of this clonotype. Its specificity is not known. Study-level findings and limits: Clones which contracted sat mainly in CM and EM if CD4+, and in EMRA if CD8+. Pre-infection memory contained some responding clones, which suggested that cross-reactive memory had joined.

V gave up 6 bases and J gave up 4 bases, with 24 bases separating them. There are 18 residues in the CDR3. Employing constant-segment primers, 5'RACE generated TCR alpha and TCR beta cDNA libraries bearing sample barcodes and UMIs. TCRdb reanalysed the 5' RACE reads using MiXCR and keeps one entry per CDR3 protein. The sample carries about 270,000 distinct CDR3 sequences, 15% to 20% recorded once. The TCR comes from a man between 18 and 29 years old who had mild COVID-19 (a few samples of this study predate the infection). Cell type and time point are not known. This chain links TRBV12-3 or TRBV12-4 with TRBJ2-2, with D possibly being TRBD1 or TRBD2 (5 bases each). The sequencing input was PBMCs or a T cell subset sorted from them (not recorded which). The CDR3 loop reads CASSHTGTTRWSTGELFF. Here the CDR3 DNA reads TGTGCCAGCAGCCATACCGGGACCACCCGCTGGAGCACCGGGGAGCTGTTTTTT.